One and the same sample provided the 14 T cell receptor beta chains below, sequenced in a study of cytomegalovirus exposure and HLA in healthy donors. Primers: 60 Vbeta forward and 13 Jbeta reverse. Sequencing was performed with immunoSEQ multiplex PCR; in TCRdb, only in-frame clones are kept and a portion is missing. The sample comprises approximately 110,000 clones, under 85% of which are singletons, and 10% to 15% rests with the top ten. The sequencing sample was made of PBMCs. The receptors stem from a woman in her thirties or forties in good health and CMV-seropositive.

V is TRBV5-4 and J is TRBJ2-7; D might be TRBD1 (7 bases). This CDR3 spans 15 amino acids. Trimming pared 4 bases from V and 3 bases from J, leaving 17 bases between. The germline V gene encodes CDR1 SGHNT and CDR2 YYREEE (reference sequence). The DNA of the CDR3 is TGTGCCAGCAGCCGGGGCGGGGACAGAGTCTACGAGCAGTACTTC. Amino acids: CASSRGGDRVYEQYF.

In DNA, the CDR3 is TGCAGCGTCCCAGGGCCAGGGGATGGCTACACCTTC. This gives the protein CSVPGPGDGYTF. V is TRBV29-1 and J is TRBJ1-2; tentative D call: TRBD1 (6 bases). The CDR3 spans 12 residues. Germline V gene lookup returns CDR1 SQVTM and CDR2 ANQGSEA. Trimming shortened V by 6 bases and J by 6 bases, and 14 bases separated the two germline ends.

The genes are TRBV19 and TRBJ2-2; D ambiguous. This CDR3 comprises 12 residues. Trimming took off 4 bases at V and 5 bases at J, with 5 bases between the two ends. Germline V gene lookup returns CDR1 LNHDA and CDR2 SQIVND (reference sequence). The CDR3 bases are TGTGCCAGTAGTAGGCAGACCGGGGAGCTGTTTTTT. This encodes CASSRQTGELFF.

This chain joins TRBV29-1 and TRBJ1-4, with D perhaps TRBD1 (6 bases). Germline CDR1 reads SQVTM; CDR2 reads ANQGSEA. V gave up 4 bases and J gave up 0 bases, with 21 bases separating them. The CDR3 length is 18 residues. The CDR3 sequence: CSVGEFRQGYATNEKLFF. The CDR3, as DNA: TGCAGCGTTGGGGAATTTAGGCAGGGGTATGCAACTAATGAAAAACTGTTTTTT.

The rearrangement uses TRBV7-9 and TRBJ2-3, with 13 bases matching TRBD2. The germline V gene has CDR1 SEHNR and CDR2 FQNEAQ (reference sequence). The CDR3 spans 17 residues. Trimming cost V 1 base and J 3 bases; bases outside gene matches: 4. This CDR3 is CASSLGTSGSWTDTQYF. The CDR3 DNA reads TGTGCCAGCAGCTTAGGGACTAGCGGGAGTTGGACAGATACGCAGTATTTT.

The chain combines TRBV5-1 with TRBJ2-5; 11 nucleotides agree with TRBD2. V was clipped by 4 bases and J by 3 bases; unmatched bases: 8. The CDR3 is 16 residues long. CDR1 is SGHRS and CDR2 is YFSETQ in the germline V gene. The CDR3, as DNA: TGCGCCAGCAGCCCCCCGGGTAGCGGGAGGGAAGAGACCCAGTACTTC. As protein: CASSPPGSGREETQYF.

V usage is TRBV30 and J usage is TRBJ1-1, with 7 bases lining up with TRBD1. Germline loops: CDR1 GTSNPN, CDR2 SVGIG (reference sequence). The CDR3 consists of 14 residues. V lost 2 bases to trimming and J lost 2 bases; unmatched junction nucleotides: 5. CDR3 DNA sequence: TGTGCCTGGAGTAAGGGGACAGACAACACTGAAGCTTTCTTT. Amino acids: CAWSKGTDNTEAFF.

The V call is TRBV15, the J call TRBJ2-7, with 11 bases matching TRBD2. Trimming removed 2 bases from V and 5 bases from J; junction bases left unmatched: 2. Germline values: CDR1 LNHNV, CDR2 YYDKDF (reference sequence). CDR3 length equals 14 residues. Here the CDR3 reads CATSRTSGSNEQYF. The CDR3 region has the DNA TGTGCCACCAGCAGAACTAGCGGGAGCAACGAGCAGTACTTC.

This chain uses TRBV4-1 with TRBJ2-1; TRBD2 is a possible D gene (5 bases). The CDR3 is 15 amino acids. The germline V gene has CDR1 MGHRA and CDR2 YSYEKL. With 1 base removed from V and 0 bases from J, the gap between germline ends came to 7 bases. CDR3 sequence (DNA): TGCGCCAGCAGCCAAGTAACTAGCTCCTACAATGAGCAGTTCTTC. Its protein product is CASSQVTSSYNEQFF.

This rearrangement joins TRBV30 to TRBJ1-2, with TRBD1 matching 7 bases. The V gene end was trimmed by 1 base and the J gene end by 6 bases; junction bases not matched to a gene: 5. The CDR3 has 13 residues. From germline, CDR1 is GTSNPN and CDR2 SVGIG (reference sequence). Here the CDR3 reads CAWSARQGHGYTF. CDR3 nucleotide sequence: TGTGCCTGGAGTGCCCGACAGGGCCATGGCTACACCTTC.

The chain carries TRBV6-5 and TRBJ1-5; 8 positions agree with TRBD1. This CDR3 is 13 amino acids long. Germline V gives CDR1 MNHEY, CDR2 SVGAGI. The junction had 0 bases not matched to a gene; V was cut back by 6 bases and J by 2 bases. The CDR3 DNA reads TGTGCCAGCAGGGACAGGGGCAATCAGCCCCAGCATTTT. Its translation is CASRDRGNQPQHF.

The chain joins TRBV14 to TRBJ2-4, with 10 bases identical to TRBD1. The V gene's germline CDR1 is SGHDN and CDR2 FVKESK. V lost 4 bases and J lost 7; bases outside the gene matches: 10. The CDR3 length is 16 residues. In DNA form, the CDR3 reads TGTGCCAGCAGCCCACTGGGACAGGGGATGTTGAACATTCAGTACTTC. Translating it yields CASSPLGQGMLNIQYF.

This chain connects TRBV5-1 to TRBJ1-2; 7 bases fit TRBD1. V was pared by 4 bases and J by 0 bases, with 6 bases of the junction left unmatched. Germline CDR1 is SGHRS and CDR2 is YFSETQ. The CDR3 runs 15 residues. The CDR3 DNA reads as TGCGCCAGCAGCCAGCGACAGGGTACTAACTATGGCTACACCTTC. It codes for CASSQRQGTNYGYTF.

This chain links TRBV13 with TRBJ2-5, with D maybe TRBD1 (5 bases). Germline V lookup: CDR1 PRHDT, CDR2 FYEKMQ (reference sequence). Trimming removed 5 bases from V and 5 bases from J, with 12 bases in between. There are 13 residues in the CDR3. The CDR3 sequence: CASSLRVGETQYF. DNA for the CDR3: TGTGCCAGCAGCCTCAGGGTCGGGGAGACCCAGTACTTC.